The 17 T cell receptor beta chains presented below share a single source sample, sequenced in a study of blood T cell repertoires in COVID-19. TCRdb's table, derived via immunoSEQ multiplex PCR, lists solely in-frame clones and lacks some. This sample yields more than 200,000 clones, of which roughly 91% are seen a single time; 3% to 4% belongs to the top ten. The sample comprised PBMCs or T cells enriched from blood (not recorded which). The source is a woman aged 30 to 39 with acute COVID-19.

The gene calls are TRBV2 and TRBJ2-7; D is possibly TRBD1 (6 bases). The CDR3 sequence is 15 residues long. Germline lookup yields CDR1 SNHLY and CDR2 FYNNEI. The V gene lost 3 bases and the J gene lost 0 bases, with 12 bases spanning the gap. This CDR3 is CASSDLGTPSYEQYF. In DNA form, the CDR3 reads TGTGCCAGCAGTGACCTCGGGACACCCTCCTACGAGCAGTACTTC.

The chain employs TRBV20-1 and TRBJ2-7, with a tentative D call TRBD1 (5 bases). This CDR3 contains 14 residues. Per germline, CDR1 DFQATT and CDR2 SNEGSKA (reference sequence). V lost 3 bases and J 4 bases, leaving 16 bases between the germline ends. CDR3 DNA: TGCAGTGCTAGTGATCTAACAGGTCGGTACGAGCAGTACTTC. Amino acids: CSASDLTGRYEQYF.

The chain is built from TRBV7-2 and TRBJ2-7; 8 bases line up with TRBD2. The V gene's germline CDR1 is SGHTA and CDR2 FQGNSA. CDR3 length: 16 amino acids. V was pared by 5 bases and J by 2 bases, with 11 bases of the junction left unmatched. The CDR3 DNA sequence: TGTGCCAGCAGCCCGACTCCGGGGACTAGTGCCTACGAGCAGTACTTC. Its translation: CASSPTPGTSAYEQYF.

The chain links TRBV5-4 to TRBJ2-7, with D possibly matching TRBD1 (6 bases). This CDR3 spans 15 amino acids. The germline gives CDR1 SGHNT, CDR2 YYREEE (reference sequence). V lost 0 bases and J lost 3, with 13 bases in between. The CDR3 here is CASSLGRDNNYEQYF. CDR3 nucleotides: TGTGCCAGCAGCTTGGGACGGGACAACAACTACGAGCAGTACTTC.

This sequence joins TRBV5-1 and TRBJ2-7; possibly TRBD2 for D (6 bases). Germline V gene lookup returns CDR1 SGHRS and CDR2 YFSETQ. Trimming took off 0 bases at V and 6 bases at J, with 13 bases between the two ends. The CDR3 extends over 14 amino acids. In DNA, the CDR3 is TGCGCCAGCAGCTTGGGCCAGGGAGGAGCCGAGCAGTACTTC. It translates to CASSLGQGGAEQYF.

The chain recombines TRBV18 with TRBJ1-5, with 7 bases matching TRBD1. With 5 bases clipped from V and 5 bases from J, the junction kept 6 bases outside the gene matches. The CDR3 has 14 residues. Looked up from germline, CDR1 is KGHSH and CDR2 is LQKENI. In nucleotides, the CDR3 is TGTGCCAGCTCAAGACAGGGTAGTGATCAGCCCCAGCATTTT. Its translation is CASSRQGSDQPQHF.

The V gene is TRBV10-2, the J gene TRBJ1-2, with D maybe TRBD1 (5 bases). V lost 3 bases and J 6 bases, leaving 11 bases between the germline ends. The CDR3 loop spans 13 amino acids. Germline values: CDR1 WSHSY, CDR2 SAAADI. The CDR3 DNA follows: TGCGCCAGCAGTGAAATGCAGGGAAATGGCTACACCTTC. Residues: CASSEMQGNGYTF.

The chain uses TRBV19 and TRBJ1-2; the match to TRBD1 covers 7 bases. This CDR3 comprises 14 residues. V lost 6 bases, J lost 0 bases, and 4 bases stayed unmatched. Germline CDR1 is LNHDA and CDR2 is SQIVND (reference sequence). Here the CDR3 DNA reads TGTGCCAGTAGCCGACAGGGAGCTAACTATGGCTACACCTTC. Protein product: CASSRQGANYGYTF.

The J gene is TRBJ2-2, the V gene TRBV30, with 8 bases aligning to TRBD2. The CDR3 loop spans 14 amino acids. In germline, CDR1 is GTSNPN, CDR2 SVGIG (reference sequence). V shed 4 bases, J shed 0 bases, and the junction held 1 base outside the gene matches. Here the CDR3 DNA reads TGTGCCTGGACTAGCGGGTCGAACACCGGGGAGCTGTTTTTT. Its protein product is CAWTSGSNTGELFF.

J is TRBJ2-3 and V is TRBV7-3; tentatively, D is TRBD1 (5 bases). Germline V lookup: CDR1 SGHTA, CDR2 FQGTGA. Between the trimmed V and J ends, which lost 2 bases and 5 bases, there was a span of 5 bases. This CDR3 spans 12 amino acids. The CDR3 DNA follows: TGTGCCAGCAGCTTAGACAGAGATACGCAGTATTTT. Its protein is CASSLDRDTQYF.

J is TRBJ1-1 and V is TRBV4-1, with a weak D call TRBD1 (5 bases). The CDR3 spans 15 residues. Germline V gene lookup returns CDR1 MGHRA and CDR2 YSYEKL. V gave up 5 bases and J gave up 3 bases, with 16 bases separating them. CDR3 in amino acids: CASSKAQTGDTEAFF. CDR3 sequence (DNA): TGCGCCAGCAGCAAAGCTCAGACGGGGGACACTGAAGCTTTCTTT.

This clone showed up just a few times. This sequence joins TRBV7-6 and TRBJ2-3; TRBD2 aligns across 15 bases. V lost 4 bases to trimming and J lost 9 bases; unmatched junction nucleotides: 2. The CDR3 consists of 14 residues. Germline assignment: CDR1 SGHVS and CDR2 FNYEAQ. The CDR3 region has the DNA TGTGCCAGCAGCTCCGGACTAGCGGGGGGGACGCAGTATTTT. Amino acids: CASSSGLAGGTQYF.

The chain is built from TRBV21-1 and TRBJ1-5; the D segment call TRBD1 is taken from the table without a DNA check. TRBV21-1 is a pseudogene locus. The CDR3 has 16 residues. The CDR3 spells CASSKRTGGNYQPQHF. CDR3 coding DNA: TGTGCCAGCAGCAAAAGGACAGGGGGTAACTATCAGCCCCAGCATTTT.

This chain joins TRBV5-1 and TRBJ1-4, with D maybe TRBD1 (6 bases). Germline V lookup: CDR1 SGHRS, CDR2 YFSETQ. V shed 0 bases and J shed 8 bases, with 14 bases lying between them. This CDR3 spans 15 amino acids. The CDR3 protein is CASSLAGQGKEKLFF. CDR3 sequence (DNA): TGCGCCAGCAGCTTGGCCGGGCAGGGGAAAGAAAAACTGTTTTTT.

This chain links TRBV20-1 with TRBJ2-1; TRBD1 is a possible D gene (6 bases). V was cut by 3 bases and J by 0 bases, with 9 bases left in between. From germline, CDR1 is DFQATT and CDR2 SNEGSKA (reference sequence). There are 14 residues in the CDR3. Here the CDR3 DNA reads TGCAGTGCTAGTGGACAGAGCTCCTACAATGAGCAGTTCTTC. This translates into CSASGQSSYNEQFF.

The chain employs TRBV23-1 and TRBJ2-1, with TRBD1 matching 8 bases. TRBV23-1 is filed as an ORF, its function uncertain. CDR3 size: 16 residues. J was trimmed by 9 bases and V by 2 bases; bases with no gene match: 12. Here the CDR3 DNA reads TGCGCCAGCAGTCAAAGGACAGGGTCAACGGGATGTGAGCAGTTCTTC. It is translated as CASSQRTGSTGCEQFF.

This chain links TRBV6-5 with TRBJ1-1; a possible D gene is TRBD1 (6 bases). The CDR3 totals 14 residues. Trimming left V 5 bases short and J 0 bases short, with 10 bases between. Per the germline V gene, CDR1 is MNHEY and CDR2 is SVGAGI. CDR3 sequence: CASSRRQVNTEAFF. The CDR3 nucleotides are TGTGCCAGCAGTAGGAGACAGGTGAACACTGAAGCTTTCTTT.